Included here is one T cell receptor (beta chain) sequence, with context. Its target is not known. The data belong to a study of somatic mutations in cytotoxic T cells in rheumatoid arthritis. As for the study in general: Patient blood, which was peripheral blood collected as 30 ml EDTA, was drawn right after diagnosis and before any treatment started. Study-wide results and limits: Rheumatoid arthritis patients showed CD8+ clonality increasing with age, unlike healthy controls. Of around 60 patients, under 10 had a largest CD8+ clone that exceeded 20% of CD8+ cells.

Some clones are missing from TCRdb's copy, which holds only in-frame ones; the method was immunoSEQ multiplex PCR. The sample contains roughly 20,000 clones, 75% to 90% of which appear only once. The CDR3 extends over 14 amino acids. Trimming took 1 base from V and 1 from J, leaving 7 bases between them. Germline CDR1 is MGHDK and CDR2 is SYGVNS. Positive magnetic bead selection, which isolated the CD4+ and CD8+ cells, was followed by a flow cytometry check of purity. The sequence derives from an adult with rheumatoid arthritis. The chain recombines TRBV25-1 with TRBJ1-1; D may be TRBD1 (5 bases). The sequencing sample was made of CD8+ T cells sorted from blood. CDR3 residues: CASSEFQGNTEAFF. For the CDR3, the DNA is TGTGCCAGCAGTGAATTTCAGGGGAACACTGAAGCTTTCTTT.